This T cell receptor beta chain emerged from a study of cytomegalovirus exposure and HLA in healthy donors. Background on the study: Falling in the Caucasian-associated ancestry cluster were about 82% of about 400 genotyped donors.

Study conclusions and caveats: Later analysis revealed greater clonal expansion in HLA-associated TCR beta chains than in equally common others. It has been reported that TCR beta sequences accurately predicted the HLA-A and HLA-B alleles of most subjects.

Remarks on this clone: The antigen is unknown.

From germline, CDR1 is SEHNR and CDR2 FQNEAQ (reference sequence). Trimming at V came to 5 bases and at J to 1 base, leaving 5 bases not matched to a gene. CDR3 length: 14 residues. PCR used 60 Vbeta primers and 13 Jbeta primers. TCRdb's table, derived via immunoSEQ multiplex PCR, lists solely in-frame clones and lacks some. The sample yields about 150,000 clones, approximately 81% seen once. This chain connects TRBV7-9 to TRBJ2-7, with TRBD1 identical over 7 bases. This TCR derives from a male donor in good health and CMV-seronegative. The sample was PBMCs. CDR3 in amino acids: CASSPRDSSYEQYF. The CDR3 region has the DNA TGTGCCAGCAGCCCCCGGGACAGTTCCTACGAGCAGTACTTC. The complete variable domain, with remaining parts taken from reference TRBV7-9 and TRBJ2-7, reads DTGVSQNPRHKITKRGQNVTFRCDPISEHNRLYWYRQTLGQGPEFLTYFQNEAQLEKSRLLSDRFSAERPKGSFSTLEIQRTEQGDSAMYLCASSPRDSSYEQYFGPGTRLTVT.